This TCR beta chain appears in the sequencing data of a study of shared clonotypes between healthy human individuals. Study overall: The plates for each donor numbered three CD4 naive, three CD4 memory, two CD8 naive and one CD8 memory.

Repertoires were generated with immunoSEQ multiplex PCR, while TCRdb's copy carries only in-frame clones and drops some. The repertoire consists of roughly 1 million clones, with about 75% occurring once and the leading ten covering 1.4% to 1.5%. Per germline, CDR1 SGHRS and CDR2 YFSETQ. The V segment lost 4 bases and the J segment 5 bases; nucleotides outside the gene matches: 8. This CDR3 comprises 15 residues. CD45RA+ naive and CD45RA-negative memory subsets were separated from CD4+ cells. There are many counts of this clone. The V and J genes are TRBV5-1 and TRBJ2-2; TRBD1 matches at 7 bases. The sequencing input was memory CD4+ T cells sorted from blood. Sample subset: CD45RA-negative fraction. The source of this sequence is a man between 18 and 35 years old in good health. The CDR3 loop is CASSTDRVATGELFF. The CDR3 DNA is TGCGCCAGCAGCACCGACAGGGTTGCGACCGGGGAGCTGTTTTTT.